One sample yielded the 25 T cell receptor beta chains listed below, sequenced in a study of shared clonotypes between healthy human individuals (dated by TCRdb to 2018 to 2020). CD8 naive samples were obtained by positive selection for CCR7 among CD45RO-negative cells, yielding a CD45RA+CCR7+ population from which TemRA cells were excluded. The library was built by means of the immunoSEQ multiplex PCR assay. What TCRdb holds here is the immuneACCESS table cut down to in-frame rearrangements. Part of the clones is not present; checked against another copy, under half of the missing clones reflect an unresolved V gene, and the others are unexplained. Counted in this sample were some 2.1 million clones; approximately 94% of them appeared once. The top ten constitute roughly 1.1% of the sample. The sequencing input was naive CD8+ T cells sorted from blood. The cell subset or site label corresponds to: CD45RA+CCR7+. All receptors come from a man aged 18 to 35 in good health.

The V call is TRBV7-8, the J call TRBJ1-6; weak D call: TRBD1 (6 bases). Per germline, CDR1 SGHVS and CDR2 FQNEAQ. The V gene lost 1 base and the J gene lost 8 bases, with 12 bases spanning the gap. CDR3 length: 15 amino acids. The CDR3 DNA sequence: TGTGCCAGCAGCTTAGGGGGGCCGGGGGATTCACCCCTCCACTTT. Its translation is CASSLGGPGDSPLHF.

V and J are TRBV5-1 and TRBJ2-1; 10 bases align to TRBD2. The V gene end was trimmed by 4 bases and the J gene end by 8 bases; junction bases not matched to a gene: 15. CDR1 and CDR2 from the germline V gene are SGHRS and YFSETQ. CDR3 length: 17 amino acids. In DNA form, the CDR3 reads TGCGCCAGCAGCCCGGCAGCGGGAGGGCCTTTGGCCCATGAGCAGTTCTTC. Encoded protein: CASSPAAGGPLAHEQFF.

The rearrangement links TRBV28 to TRBJ2-7; tentative D call: TRBD1 (6 bases). CDR3 length: 12 residues. Trimming took 10 bases from V and 3 from J, leaving 13 bases between them. Germline CDR1 and CDR2: MDHEN and SYDVKM. CDR3 in amino acids: CATTTGDYEQYF. The CDR3 DNA is TGTGCCACCACGACAGGCGACTACGAGCAGTACTTC.

V is TRBV6-5 and J is TRBJ1-2; TRBD1 might be the D (5 bases). V was clipped by 0 bases and J by 0 bases, with 11 bases between them. CDR3 size: 16 residues. Per germline, CDR1 MNHEY and CDR2 SVGAGI. CDR3 protein: CASSYSGGATNYGYTF. In nucleotides, the CDR3 is TGTGCCAGCAGTTACTCGGGTGGGGCGACTAACTATGGCTACACCTTC.

The rearrangement uses TRBV5-4 and TRBJ2-2; D gene uncertain. Trimming took 4 bases from V and 5 from J, leaving 9 bases between them. Germline V gives CDR1 SGHNT, CDR2 YYREEE (reference sequence). This CDR3 has 13 amino acids. CDR3 DNA: TGTGCCAGCAGCGATGAGTGGACCGGGGAGCTGTTTTTT. It yields the protein CASSDEWTGELFF.

This rearrangement joins TRBV4-1 to TRBJ2-2, with D unresolved. The V gene lost 2 bases and the J gene lost 1 base, with 14 bases spanning the gap. Germline CDR1 reads MGHRA; CDR2 reads YSYEKL. This CDR3 is 17 amino acids long. The CDR3 DNA reads as TGCGCCAGCAGCCAACACGGGCCGGTAAAGAACACCGGGGAGCTGTTTTTT. Encoded protein: CASSQHGPVKNTGELFF.

This chain links TRBV4-1 with TRBJ2-7; 11 nucleotides agree with TRBD2. Per germline, CDR1 MGHRA and CDR2 YSYEKL. The V gene end was trimmed by 4 bases and the J gene end by 2 bases; junction bases not matched to a gene: 7. This CDR3 contains 16 residues. CDR3 protein: CASSLRLAGQTYEQYF. For the CDR3, the DNA is TGCGCCAGCAGCCTTAGACTAGCGGGACAAACCTACGAGCAGTACTTC.

This clone came up once. The chain employs TRBV19 and TRBJ2-7; D possibly matches TRBD1 or TRBD2 (5 bases each). CDR1 LNHDA and CDR2 SQIVND come from the germline V gene (reference sequence). Trimming removed 4 bases at V and 3 bases at J, with 19 bases between. This CDR3 contains 16 residues. CDR3 DNA: TGTGCCAGTAGTACCACCTGGGGGATCAATTACTACGAGCAGTACTTC. Translated: CASSTTWGINYYEQYF.

Points on this clone: This sample includes further DNA sequences coding for the same CDR3. The chain recombines TRBV5-6 with TRBJ2-3, with D possibly TRBD1 on 5 matching bases. V lost 4 bases, J lost 4 bases, and 7 bases lay in between. The CDR3 is 12 amino acids. The germline CDR1 and CDR2 sequences are SGHDT and YYEEEE. The CDR3 coding sequence is TGTGCCAGCAGCCCAGGGCCAGATACGCAGTATTTT. Residues: CASSPGPDTQYF.

The V and J genes are TRBV10-1 and TRBJ2-7, with D hard to call. The CDR3 runs 12 residues. In germline, CDR1 is WNHNN, CDR2 SYGVQD (reference sequence). The V gene lost 3 bases and the J gene lost 5 bases, with 8 bases spanning the gap. In DNA form, the CDR3 reads TGCGCCAGCAGTGACCTCCTTGACGAGCAGTACTTC. Translation: CASSDLLDEQYF.

V is TRBV29-1 and J is TRBJ1-2, with D tentatively TRBD1 (6 bases). Germline V gene data show CDR1 as SQVTM and CDR2 as ANQGSEA. This CDR3 has 14 amino acids. Trimming removed 4 bases from V and 6 bases from J, with 18 bases in between. The DNA for the CDR3 is TGCAGCGTTGTGGGGGCAAGAGGCTACGATGGCTACACCTTC. Its protein product is CSVVGARGYDGYTF. Looking up the rest from reference TRBV29-1 and TRBJ1-2 gives the full variable domain: SAVISQKPSRDICQRGTSLTIQCQVDSQVTMMFWYRQQPGQSLTLIATANQGSEATYESGFVIDKFPISRPNLTFSTLTVSNMSPEDSSIYLCSVVGARGYDGYTFGSGTRLTVV.

The rearrangement links TRBV18 to TRBJ2-5; perhaps TRBD2 as D (6 bases). V lost 3 bases and J 0 bases, leaving 8 bases between the germline ends. The CDR3 is 14 amino acids. Looked up from germline, CDR1 is KGHSH and CDR2 is LQKENI. The CDR3 loop is CASSPEGYQETQYF. CDR3 in DNA: TGTGCCAGCTCACCGGAGGGTTACCAAGAGACCCAGTACTTC.

The rearrangement joins TRBV4-1 to TRBJ2-7; D possibly corresponds to TRBD1 (6 bases). V was pared by 4 bases and J by 3 bases, with 10 bases between. This CDR3 comprises 13 residues. Germline loops: CDR1 MGHRA, CDR2 YSYEKL. CDR3 protein: CASSLGQNYEQYF. The CDR3 nucleotides are TGCGCCAGCAGCCTCGGACAGAACTACGAGCAGTACTTC.

This chain links TRBV5-1 with TRBJ2-7, with a weak D call TRBD2 (6 bases). CDR1 and CDR2 (germline): SGHRS, YFSETQ. The CDR3 runs 19 residues. Trimming pared 4 bases from V and 3 bases from J, leaving 29 bases between. The CDR3 is CASSPGAGGGAYGLYEQYF. The CDR3 DNA is TGCGCCAGCAGCCCAGGTGCAGGAGGAGGGGCCTACGGGCTCTACGAGCAGTACTTC.

The chain links TRBV6-5 to TRBJ2-1, with 12 bases matching TRBD2. This CDR3 contains 15 residues. CDR1 and CDR2 from the germline V gene are MNHEY and SVGAGI. The V gene end was trimmed by 6 bases and the J gene end by 10 bases; junction bases not matched to a gene: 10. The CDR3 sequence: CASSQTSGGIMEQFF. CDR3 sequence (DNA): TGTGCCAGCAGCCAAACTAGCGGGGGGATCATGGAGCAGTTCTTC.

With regard to this clone: In the same sample, other DNA sequences code for this CDR3. The J gene is TRBJ1-1, the V gene TRBV5-1; the D gene is possibly TRBD1 (5 bases). The CDR3 totals 11 residues. V lost 4 bases, J lost 5 bases, and 6 bases lay in between. Germline CDR1 reads SGHRS; CDR2 reads YFSETQ. DNA of the CDR3: TGCGCCAGCAGCCGGGGGACTGAAGCTTTCTTT. Amino acids: CASSRGTEAFF.

The genes are TRBV6-5 and TRBJ2-7; D not resolved. The CDR3 runs to 11 residues. V was trimmed by 4 bases and J by 7 bases, leaving 8 bases between them. Germline values: CDR1 MNHEY, CDR2 SVGAGI. CDR3 amino acids: CASSFVQEQYF. The CDR3 bases are TGTGCCAGCAGTTTCGTCCAGGAGCAGTACTTC.

V is TRBV7-9 and J is TRBJ1-1, with TRBD1 matching over 9 bases. The trim removed 1 base at V and 3 bases at J, leaving 3 bases unmatched. CDR3 length: 15 residues. Germline V gene sequence: CDR1 SEHNR, CDR2 FQNEAQ (reference sequence). For the CDR3, the DNA is TGTGCCAGCAGCTTAGAGACAGGGGGGGACACTGAAGCTTTCTTT. Protein sequence: CASSLETGGDTEAFF.

The chain combines TRBV12-5 with TRBJ2-1, with D possibly matching TRBD1 (5 bases). The V and J ends lost 6 bases and 10 bases respectively, with 13 bases between them. Germline loops: CDR1 LGHNT, CDR2 FRNRAP. The CDR3 runs to 12 residues. This CDR3 reads CASGPPDSEQFF. The CDR3 DNA reads TGTGCTAGTGGCCCACCAGACAGCGAGCAGTTCTTC.

The V and J genes are TRBV11-2 and TRBJ2-7; 7 nucleotides line up with TRBD1. CDR1 and CDR2 from the germline V gene are SGHAT and FQNNGV. The CDR3 is 14 residues long. Trimming removed 5 bases from V and 0 bases from J; junction bases left unmatched: 4. CDR3 coding DNA: TGTGCCAGCAGCGCCGGGACAGTCTCCTACGAGCAGTACTTC. The encoded protein is CASSAGTVSYEQYF.

The chain combines TRBV6-5 with TRBJ2-3; D perhaps matches TRBD2 (6 bases). Trimming pared 6 bases from V and 2 bases from J, leaving 12 bases between. Germline CDR1 MNHEY, CDR2 SVGAGI. The CDR3 spans 14 residues. CDR3 DNA sequence: TGTGCCAGCAGCCAAGGACTAAACACAGATACGCAGTATTTT. Protein sequence: CASSQGLNTDTQYF.

Comment on this clone: An end of the junction does not agree with germline; a read error may underlie this. The rearrangement links TRBV9 to TRBJ1-2, with D tentatively TRBD1 (6 bases). Germline V gene data show CDR1 as SGDLS and CDR2 as YYNGEE. The CDR3 length is 15 residues. This chain's CDR3 is CASSVAEGVWNGYAF. CDR3 sequence (DNA): TGTGCCAGCAGCGTAGCTGAGGGGGTCTGGAATGGCTACGCCTTC.

This clone was recorded once. The V and J genes are TRBV9 and TRBJ2-1; TRBD2 matches 11 bases. CDR3 length: 15 residues. V was clipped by 5 bases and J by 9 bases; unmatched bases: 10. CDR1 SGDLS and CDR2 YYNGEE come from the germline V gene. The CDR3 nucleotides read TGTGCCAGCAGGCCACCTAGCGGGAGGTGTATTGAGCAGTTCTTC. Residues: CASRPPSGRCIEQFF.

The chain carries TRBV11-2 and TRBJ2-2; 9 bases match TRBD1. Trimming at V came to 0 bases and at J to 7 bases, leaving 6 bases not matched to a gene. Germline CDR1 and CDR2: SGHAT and FQNNGV. The CDR3 consists of 16 residues. The CDR3 nucleotides read TGTGCCAGCAGCTTAGAAGGGACAGGGTCAAGCGGGGAGCTGTTTTTT. Its translation is CASSLEGTGSSGELFF.

The gene calls are TRBV2 and TRBJ1-1, with D unclear. This CDR3 has 15 amino acids. Per the germline V gene, CDR1 is SNHLY and CDR2 is FYNNEI. V was trimmed by 3 bases and J by 4 bases, leaving 15 bases between them. The CDR3 loop is CASSDWGRKGTEAFF. CDR3 coding DNA: TGTGCCAGCAGTGATTGGGGAAGGAAGGGCACTGAAGCTTTCTTT.